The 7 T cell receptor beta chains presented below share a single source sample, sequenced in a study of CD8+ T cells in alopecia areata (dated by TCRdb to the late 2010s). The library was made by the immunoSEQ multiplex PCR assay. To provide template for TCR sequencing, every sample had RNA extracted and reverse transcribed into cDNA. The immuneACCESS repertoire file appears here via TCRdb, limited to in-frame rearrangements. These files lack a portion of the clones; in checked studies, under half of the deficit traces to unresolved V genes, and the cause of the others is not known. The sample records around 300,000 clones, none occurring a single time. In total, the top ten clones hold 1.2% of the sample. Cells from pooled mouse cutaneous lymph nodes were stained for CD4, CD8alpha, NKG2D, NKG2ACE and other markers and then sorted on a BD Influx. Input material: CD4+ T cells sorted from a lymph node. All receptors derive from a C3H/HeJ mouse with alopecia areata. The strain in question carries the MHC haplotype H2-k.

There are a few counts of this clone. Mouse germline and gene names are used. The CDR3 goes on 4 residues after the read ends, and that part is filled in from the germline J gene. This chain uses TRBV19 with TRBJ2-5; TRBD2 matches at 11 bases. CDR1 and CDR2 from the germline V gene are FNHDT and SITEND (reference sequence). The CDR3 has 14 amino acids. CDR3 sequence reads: CASSTTGGEDTQYF. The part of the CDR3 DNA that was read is TGTGCCAGCAGTACGACTGGGGGGGAAGAC.

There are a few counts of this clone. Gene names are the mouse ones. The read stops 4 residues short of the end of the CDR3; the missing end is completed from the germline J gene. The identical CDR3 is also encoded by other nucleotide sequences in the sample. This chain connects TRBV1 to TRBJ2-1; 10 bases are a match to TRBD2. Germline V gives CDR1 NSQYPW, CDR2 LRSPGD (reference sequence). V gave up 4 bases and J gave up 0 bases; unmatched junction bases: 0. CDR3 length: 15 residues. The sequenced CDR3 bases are TGCACCTGCAGTGGGGACTGGGGTAACTATGCT. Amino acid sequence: CTCSGDWGNYA. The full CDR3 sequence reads CTCSGDWGNYAEQFF.

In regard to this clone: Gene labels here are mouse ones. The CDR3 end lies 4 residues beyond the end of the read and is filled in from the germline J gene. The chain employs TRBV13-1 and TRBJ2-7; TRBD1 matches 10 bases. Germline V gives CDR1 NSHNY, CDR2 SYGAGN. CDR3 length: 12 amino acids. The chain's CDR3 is CASGTGEYEQYF. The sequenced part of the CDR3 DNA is TGTGCCAGCGGGACAGGGGAGTAT.

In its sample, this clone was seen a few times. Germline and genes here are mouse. The part of the CDR3 DNA that was read is TGTGCTAGCAGTAGTCCAGGGGGCGGCACA. It specifies CASSSPGGGT. The full CDR3 is CASSSPGGGTEVFF. This rearrangement joins TRBV17 to TRBJ1-1; TRBD1 matches 8 bases. The read terminates 4 residues ahead of where the CDR3 ends, so the germline J gene completes it. Trimming removed 3 bases from V and 4 bases from J; junction bases left unmatched: 4. This CDR3 has 14 amino acids. Per the germline V gene, CDR1 is MNHDT and CDR2 is YYDKIL.

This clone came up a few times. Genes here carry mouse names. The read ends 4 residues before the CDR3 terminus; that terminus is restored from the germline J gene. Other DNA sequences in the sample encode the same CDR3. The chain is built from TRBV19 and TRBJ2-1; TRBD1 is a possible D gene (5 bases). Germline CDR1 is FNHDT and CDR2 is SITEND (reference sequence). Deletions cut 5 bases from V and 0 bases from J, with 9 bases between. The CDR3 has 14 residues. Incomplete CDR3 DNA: TGTGCCAGCAGCACGGACAATAACTATGCT. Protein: CASSTDNNYA. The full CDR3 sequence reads CASSTDNNYAEQFF.

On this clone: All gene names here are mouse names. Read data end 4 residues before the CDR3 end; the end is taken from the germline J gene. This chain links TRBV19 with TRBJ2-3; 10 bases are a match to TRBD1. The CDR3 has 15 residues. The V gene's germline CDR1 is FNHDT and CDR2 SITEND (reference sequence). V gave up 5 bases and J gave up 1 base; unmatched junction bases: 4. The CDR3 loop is CASRQDRGGAETLYF. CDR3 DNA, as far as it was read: TGTGCCAGCAGACAGGACAGGGGGGGTGCAGAA. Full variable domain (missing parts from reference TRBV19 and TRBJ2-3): GGIITQTPKFLIGQEGQKLTLKCQQNFNHDTMYWYRQDSGKGLRLIYYSITENDLQKGDLSEGYDASREKKSSFSLTVTSAQKNEMAVFLCASRQDRGGAETLYFGSGTRLTVL.

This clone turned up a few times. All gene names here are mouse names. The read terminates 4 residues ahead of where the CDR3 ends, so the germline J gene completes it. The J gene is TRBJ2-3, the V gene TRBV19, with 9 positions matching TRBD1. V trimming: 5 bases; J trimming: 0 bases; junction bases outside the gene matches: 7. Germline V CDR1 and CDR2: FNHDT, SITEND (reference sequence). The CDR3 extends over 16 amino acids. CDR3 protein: CASSPGTGYSAETLYF. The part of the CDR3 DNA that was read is TGTGCCAGCAGCCCCGGGACAGGGTATAGTGCAGAA. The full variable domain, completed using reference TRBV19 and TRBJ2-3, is GGIITQTPKFLIGQEGQKLTLKCQQNFNHDTMYWYRQDSGKGLRLIYYSITENDLQKGDLSEGYDASREKKSSFSLTVTSAQKNEMAVFLCASSPGTGYSAETLYFGSGTRLTVL.